Presented here are 13 T cell receptor beta chains from one specimen sequenced in a study of PD-1 blockade in mismatch repair-deficient tumors. TCRdb's table, derived via immunoSEQ multiplex PCR, lists solely in-frame clones and lacks some. The sample yields 15,000 to 20,000 clones, approximately 88% seen once. Sequencing was performed on PBMCs, taken before pembrolizumab treatment. The receptors shown here come from an adult with mismatch repair-deficient cancer.

The chain combines TRBV6-6 with TRBJ1-1; D not certain. The CDR3 sequence is 14 residues long. In germline, CDR1 is MNHNY, CDR2 SVGAGI (reference sequence). Trimming pared 0 bases from V and 0 bases from J, leaving 5 bases between. CDR3 residues: CASSYSTVNTEAFF. The CDR3 DNA is TGTGCCAGCAGTTACTCGACGGTGAACACTGAAGCTTTCTTT.

The rearrangement uses TRBV6-4 and TRBJ2-3, with D hard to call. V lost 0 bases to trimming and J lost 2 bases, with 9 bases between them. Per germline, CDR1 MRHNA and CDR2 SNTAGT. The CDR3 has 15 amino acids. This chain's CDR3 is CASSDSVGDTDTQYF. In DNA, the CDR3 is TGTGCCAGCAGTGACTCGGTAGGAGACACAGATACGCAGTATTTT.

The chain carries TRBV4-3 and TRBJ2-2; TRBD2 matches at 8 bases. With V trimmed by 3 bases and J by 7 bases, 16 bases remained unmatched. Germline V gene sequence: CDR1 LGHNA, CDR2 YSLEER. This CDR3 region has 18 residues. In DNA, the CDR3 is TGCGCCAGCAGCCATGGGAAGCGGGAGAACACCGACGTCGGGGAGCTGTTTTTT. Translating gives CASSHGKRENTDVGELFF.

The rearrangement joins TRBV30 to TRBJ2-7; TRBD2 aligns across 9 bases. This CDR3 contains 15 residues. The V and J ends lost 4 bases and 2 bases, in that order; junction bases with no gene match: 9. Germline lookup yields CDR1 GTSNPN and CDR2 SVGIG (reference sequence). The CDR3 spells CAWTRQAGGPYEQYF. Written as DNA, the CDR3 is TGTGCCTGGACTCGCCAAGCGGGAGGCCCCTACGAGCAGTACTTC. The full variable domain, with the rest looked up from reference TRBV30 and TRBJ2-7, is SQTIHQWPATLVQPVGSPLSLECTVEGTSNPNLYWYRQAAGRGLQLLFYSVGIGQISSEVPQNLSASRPQDRQFILSSKKLLLSDSGFYLCAWTRQAGGPYEQYFGPGTRLTVT.

This clone was counted only a few times. This chain links TRBV30 with TRBJ2-5; the D is unclear. The CDR3 runs 11 residues. Trimming left V 0 bases short and J 3 bases short, with 2 bases between. Looked up from germline, CDR1 is GTSNPN and CDR2 is SVGIG (reference sequence). In DNA form, the CDR3 reads TGTGCCTGGAGTGTGGAAGAGACCCAGTACTTC. It translates to CAWSVEETQYF. Filled out from reference TRBV30 and TRBJ2-5, the complete variable domain reads SQTIHQWPATLVQPVGSPLSLECTVEGTSNPNLYWYRQAAGRGLQLLFYSVGIGQISSEVPQNLSASRPQDRQFILSSKKLLLSDSGFYLCAWSVEETQYFGPGTRLLVL.

This chain links TRBV19 with TRBJ2-3; D may match TRBD1 or TRBD2 (6 bases each). This CDR3 spans 17 amino acids. V was cut by 4 bases and J by 6 bases, with 23 bases left in between. Germline loops: CDR1 LNHDA, CDR2 SQIVND (reference sequence). CDR3 DNA: TGTGCCAGTAGTAAACCTGGCCCGGGGGCCTTTCCCGATACGCAGTATTTT. Translation gives CASSKPGPGAFPDTQYF.

V gene TRBV4-3 combines with J gene TRBJ1-1; D unresolved. This CDR3 contains 15 residues. V gave up 0 bases and J gave up 2 bases, with 10 bases separating them. CDR1 LGHNA and CDR2 YSLEER come from the germline V gene. DNA of the CDR3: TGCGCCAGCAGCCAAGACCCCGGAATTAACACTGAAGCTTTCTTT. Translation gives CASSQDPGINTEAFF.

V is TRBV28 and J is TRBJ2-3; D is possibly TRBD2 (7 bases). The CDR3 is 17 residues long. V gave up 1 base and J gave up 6 bases, with 20 bases separating them. Germline V gives CDR1 MDHEN, CDR2 SYDVKM. The CDR3 DNA sequence: TGTGCCAGCAGTTTATTGGGGGGGCGGGAGACGTTTGATACGCAGTATTTT. This encodes CASSLLGGRETFDTQYF.

This clone was recorded a few times. J is TRBJ2-7 and V is TRBV11-1; no clear D gene. The CDR3 is made up of 15 amino acids. V was pared by 0 bases and J by 2 bases, with 11 bases between. Germline CDR1 is SGHAT and CDR2 is FQDESV (reference sequence). This CDR3 reads CASSLAGGPTYEQYF. In nucleotides, the CDR3 is TGTGCCAGCAGCTTAGCGGGCGGACCCACCTACGAGCAGTACTTC.

The chain is built from TRBV7-2 and TRBJ1-5; 7 nucleotides line up with TRBD1. With V trimmed by 0 bases and J by 5 bases, 10 bases remained unmatched. CDR1 and CDR2 (germline): SGHTA, FQGNSA. The CDR3 consists of 17 residues. CDR3 in DNA: TGTGCCAGCAGCTTAGCCCCCGGTGGGACAGCCTATCAGCCCCAGCATTTT. Encoded protein: CASSLAPGGTAYQPQHF.

The chain recombines TRBV11-2 with TRBJ2-7; no clear D gene. CDR1 SGHAT and CDR2 FQNNGV come from the germline V gene. The CDR3 extends over 14 amino acids. V lost 1 base and J lost 0, with 7 bases in between. The CDR3 loop reads CASSLGPGSYEQYF. The CDR3 DNA reads as TGTGCCAGCAGCTTAGGACCCGGCTCCTACGAGCAGTACTTC.

This rearrangement joins TRBV7-9 to TRBJ1-5; TRBD1 agrees at 7 bases. The CDR3 covers 13 residues. The germline CDR1 and CDR2 sequences are SEHNR and FQNEAQ (reference sequence). The J segment lost 4 bases and the V segment lost 5 bases, leaving 2 bases of the junction unmatched. In DNA, the CDR3 is TGTGCCAGCAGCCGACAGGGAAATCAGCCCCAGCATTTT. It yields the protein CASSRQGNQPQHF.

The rearrangement links TRBV6-5 to TRBJ2-1; 7 bases are a match to TRBD2. The CDR3 runs to 15 residues. Unmatched junction bases numbered 10, after V lost 5 bases and J lost 6 bases. Germline V gene data show CDR1 as MNHEY and CDR2 as SVGAGI. The CDR3 protein is CASSPPRAGSNEQFF. The CDR3 DNA follows: TGTGCCAGCAGTCCCCCGAGAGCGGGAAGCAATGAGCAGTTCTTC.